These 27 T cell receptor beta chains came from one sample sequenced in a study of T cell responses to AZD1222 COVID-19 vaccine. This table comes from immunoSEQ multiplex PCR, and its TCRdb copy is limited to in-frame clones, with some not included. The sample holds about 180,000 clones, around nine tenths seen once. Material: peripheral blood, obtained on day 0 of AZD1222 vaccination. The receptors originated from an adult in good health.

The chain uses TRBV27 and TRBJ2-2; possibly TRBD1 or TRBD2 for D (5 bases each). The CDR3 spans 14 residues. Between the trimmed V and J ends, which lost 6 bases and 5 bases, there was a span of 13 bases. Germline V CDR1 and CDR2: MNHEY, SMNVEV (reference sequence). CDR3 residues: CASSRGTLTGELFF. Written as DNA, the CDR3 is TGTGCCAGCAGCCGGGGCACTCTGACCGGGGAGCTGTTTTTT.

CDR3 protein: CASSLWGDQPQHF. Written as DNA, the CDR3 is TGTGCCAGCAGTTTATGGGGGGATCAGCCCCAGCATTTT. The chain has TRBV12-3 or TRBV12-4 and TRBJ1-5; D is possibly TRBD1 (5 bases). This CDR3 region has 13 residues. V was shortened by 2 bases and J by 5 bases, with 7 bases between the two germline ends.

This chain uses TRBV28 with TRBJ2-5; 9 bases are a match to TRBD1. CDR3 length equals 14 residues. The V segment lost 6 bases and the J segment 5 bases; nucleotides outside the gene matches: 7. The germline gives CDR1 MDHEN, CDR2 SYDVKM. CDR3 amino acids: CASRNTGGGETQYF. DNA of the CDR3: TGTGCCAGCAGAAATACAGGGGGCGGGGAGACCCAGTACTTC. Variable domain in full (rest from reference TRBV28 and TRBJ2-5): DVKVTQSSRYLVKRTGEKVFLECVQDMDHENMFWYRQDPGLGLRLIYFSYDVKMKEKGDIPEGYSVSREKKERFSLILESASTNQTSMYLCASRNTGGGETQYFGPGTRLLVL.

As concerns this clone: Other DNA sequences in the same sample also yield this CDR3. The chain combines TRBV10-1 with TRBJ1-5; D remains ambiguous. Per the germline V gene, CDR1 is WNHNN and CDR2 is SYGVQD (reference sequence). The CDR3 has 13 residues. V lost 5 bases to trimming and J lost 5 bases, with 10 bases between them. In DNA, the CDR3 is TGCGCCAGCAGTCCCGGCCCCGATCAGCCCCAGCATTTT. It codes for CASSPGPDQPQHF.

The gene calls are TRBV5-6 and TRBJ1-1; D unclear. CDR1 SGHDT and CDR2 YYEEEE come from the germline V gene. The CDR3 spans 13 residues. V gave up 2 bases and J gave up 1 base, with 6 bases separating them. The DNA for the CDR3 is TGTGCCAGCAGCTTCATAAGGAACACTGAAGCTTTCTTT. As protein: CASSFIRNTEAFF.

Written as DNA, the CDR3 is TGTGCCAGCAGCCAAGATTGGCAGATCACTGAAGCTTTCTTT. It yields the protein CASSQDWQITEAFF. The chain is built from TRBV3-1 (or the pseudogene TRBV3-2) and TRBJ1-1, with D unclear. V gave up 0 bases and J gave up 4 bases, with 9 bases separating them. The CDR3 is made up of 14 amino acids. Germline values: CDR1 LGHDT, CDR2 YNNKEL (reference sequence).

The chain employs TRBV19 and TRBJ2-5, with 8 bases lining up with TRBD2. The length of the CDR3 is 13 residues. V lost 9 bases and J lost 4; bases outside the gene matches: 7. Germline V gives CDR1 LNHDA, CDR2 SQIVND (reference sequence). The CDR3 loop is CASYGGVGETQYF. Written as DNA, the CDR3 is TGTGCCAGCTACGGGGGGGTAGGAGAGACCCAGTACTTC.

The chain is built from TRBV19 and TRBJ2-3, with D possibly TRBD2 on 5 matching bases. The CDR3 covers 17 residues. Trimming stripped 0 bases from V and 6 bases from J, with 19 bases between. Germline V lookup: CDR1 LNHDA, CDR2 SQIVND (reference sequence). The CDR3 nucleotides are TGTGCCAGTAGTATAGATAGCGCCCCCCAAGGGATGGATACGCAGTATTTT. This translates into CASSIDSAPQGMDTQYF. Full variable domain (remainder filled in from reference TRBV19 and TRBJ2-3): DGGITQSPKYLFRKEGQNVTLSCEQNLNHDAMYWYRQDPGQGLRLIYYSQIVNDFQKGDIAEGYSVSREKKESFPLTVTSAQKNPTAFYLCASSIDSAPQGMDTQYFGPGTRLTVL.

V usage is TRBV29-1 and J usage is TRBJ1-1; D is uncertain. The germline CDR1 and CDR2 sequences are SQVTM and ANQGSEA. The CDR3 covers 14 residues. The V end lost 4 bases, the J end lost 3 bases, and 15 bases lay between the germline ends. CDR3 DNA: TGCAGCGTTGGGAGGGTCGGAGTCTACACTGAAGCTTTCTTT. This translates into CSVGRVGVYTEAFF. The entire variable domain, with the rest obtained from reference TRBV29-1 and TRBJ1-1, is as follows: SAVISQKPSRDICQRGTSLTIQCQVDSQVTMMFWYRQQPGQSLTLIATANQGSEATYESGFVIDKFPISRPNLTFSTLTVSNMSPEDSSIYLCSVGRVGVYTEAFFGQGTRLTVV.

This chain uses TRBV9 with TRBJ2-2; 10 bases fit TRBD2. The germline V gene encodes CDR1 SGDLS and CDR2 YYNGEE. The CDR3 is 15 residues long. V lost 4 bases to trimming and J lost 8 bases; unmatched junction nucleotides: 8. CDR3 in amino acids: CASSPYSGRSGELFF. The CDR3 nucleotides are TGTGCCAGCAGCCCATATAGCGGGAGGTCGGGGGAGCTGTTTTTT.

The V gene is TRBV30, the J gene TRBJ1-1; D is possibly TRBD1 (5 bases). Trimming stripped 0 bases from V and 7 bases from J, with 12 bases between. This CDR3 is 13 amino acids long. Germline assignment: CDR1 GTSNPN and CDR2 SVGIG (reference sequence). The CDR3 spells CAWSVLRGYEAFF. Written as DNA, the CDR3 is TGTGCCTGGAGTGTCTTGCGGGGCTATGAAGCTTTCTTT. Looking up the rest from reference TRBV30 and TRBJ1-1 gives the full variable domain: SQTIHQWPATLVQPVGSPLSLECTVEGTSNPNLYWYRQAAGRGLQLLFYSVGIGQISSEVPQNLSASRPQDRQFILSSKKLLLSDSGFYLCAWSVLRGYEAFFGQGTRLTVV.

The chain recombines TRBV6-4 with TRBJ1-2; TRBD1 matches at 9 bases. Germline CDR1 and CDR2: MRHNA and SNTAGT. The CDR3 is 13 amino acids. The V segment lost 6 bases and the J segment 4 bases; nucleotides outside the gene matches: 3. CDR3 nucleotide sequence: TGTGCCAGCAGGGAACAGGGGGCCTATGGCTACACCTTC. It yields the protein CASREQGAYGYTF.

The V call is TRBV3-1 (or the pseudogene TRBV3-2), the J call TRBJ2-3; tentatively, D is TRBD1 (5 bases). Trimming left V 4 bases short and J 1 base short, with 9 bases between. Looked up from germline, CDR1 is LGHDT and CDR2 is YNNKEL (reference sequence). The CDR3 contains 14 residues. As DNA, the CDR3 is TGTGCCAGCAGCCCGACAGTCCGCACAGATACGCAGTATTTT. It specifies CASSPTVRTDTQYF.

The V call is TRBV27, the J call TRBJ1-1, with D unresolved. Germline CDR1 reads MNHEY; CDR2 reads SMNVEV (reference sequence). The CDR3 has 13 residues. Trimming left V 2 bases short and J 1 base short, with 5 bases between. Here the CDR3 reads CASSLMSNTEAFF. CDR3 DNA sequence: TGTGCCAGCAGTTTAATGTCGAACACTGAAGCTTTCTTT.

The chain recombines TRBV15 with TRBJ1-2, with 8 bases aligning to TRBD1. Germline V gives CDR1 LNHNV, CDR2 YYDKDF (reference sequence). This CDR3 has 15 amino acids. The V and J ends lost 1 base and 4 bases, in that order; junction bases with no gene match: 5. The DNA of the CDR3 is TGTGCCACCAGCAGAGTTGGGACAGGCCCCTATGGCTACACCTTC. Translating it yields CATSRVGTGPYGYTF.

The gene calls are TRBV5-1 and TRBJ2-1; 10 nucleotides line up with TRBD2. CDR3 length: 15 amino acids. V lost 1 base, J lost 4 bases, and 2 bases stayed unmatched. CDR1 SGHRS and CDR2 YFSETQ come from the germline V gene. CDR3: CASSLSSGGYNEQFF. The CDR3 nucleotides read TGCGCCAGCAGCTTGTCTAGCGGGGGATACAATGAGCAGTTCTTC.

The V call is TRBV6-4, the J call TRBJ1-5; 7 bases line up with TRBD1. CDR3 length: 14 residues. V dropped 7 bases and J dropped 12; count of bases not matched to a gene: 15. Germline assignment: CDR1 MRHNA and CDR2 SNTAGT. The CDR3 region is CASTGGQRLISQHF. CDR3 nucleotides: TGTGCCAGCACCGGGGGACAGCGGTTAATAAGCCAGCATTTT.

The rearrangement links TRBV5-1 to TRBJ2-4; either TRBD1 or TRBD2 may fit D (5 bases each). Trimming removed 4 bases at V and 0 bases at J, with 11 bases between. The CDR3 loop spans 15 amino acids. CDR1 is SGHRS, CDR2 YFSETQ, per germline. The CDR3 here is CASSSPGTAKNIQYF. The CDR3 nucleotides read TGCGCCAGCAGCAGCCCCGGGACAGCCAAAAACATTCAGTACTTC.

This chain connects TRBV15 to TRBJ1-2; TRBD1 matches 12 bases. Germline loops: CDR1 LNHNV, CDR2 YYDKDF (reference sequence). The CDR3 sequence is 15 residues long. The V and J ends lost 0 bases and 8 bases, in that order; junction bases with no gene match: 4. This CDR3 reads CATSREGQGAGGYTF. The CDR3 DNA is TGTGCCACCAGCAGAGAGGGACAGGGGGCTGGCGGCTACACCTTC.

The J gene is TRBJ1-5, the V gene TRBV10-3, with unresolved D. CDR1 ENHRY and CDR2 SYGVKD come from the germline V gene. V was pared by 3 bases and J by 4 bases, with 10 bases between. The CDR3 is 14 amino acids. CDR3 bases: TGTGCCATCAGTGAAGCAGCACAGAATCAGCCCCAGCATTTT. Residues: CAISEAAQNQPQHF.

The chain combines TRBV7-9 with TRBJ1-2; the match to TRBD1 covers 7 bases. This CDR3 region has 14 residues. The ends lost 4 bases at V and 5 bases at J; junction bases unmatched: 7. The germline gives CDR1 SEHNR, CDR2 FQNEAQ (reference sequence). The CDR3 is CASSSTGQTYGYTF. The CDR3 region has the DNA TGTGCCAGCAGCTCTACGGGACAGACTTATGGCTACACCTTC.

The chain links TRBV19 to TRBJ1-1; the D gene is possibly TRBD1 (6 bases). This CDR3 is built from 14 residues. In germline, CDR1 is LNHDA, CDR2 SQIVND (reference sequence). V gave up 4 bases and J gave up 3 bases, with 12 bases separating them. The DNA for the CDR3 is TGTGCCAGTAGTAGACAGGCCGACTACACTGAAGCTTTCTTT. Translating gives CASSRQADYTEAFF.

The chain carries TRBV4-1 and TRBJ2-3, with unresolved D. The length of the CDR3 is 14 residues. Trimming shortened V by 2 bases and J by 2 bases, and 8 bases separated the two germline ends. Germline CDR1 and CDR2: MGHRA and YSYEKL. The CDR3 here is CASSQHSATDTQYF. DNA for the CDR3: TGCGCCAGCAGCCAACATTCTGCCACAGATACGCAGTATTTT.

The chain has TRBV5-1 and TRBJ2-1; D gene ambiguous. Germline V gene data show CDR1 as SGHRS and CDR2 as YFSETQ. CDR3 size: 13 residues. V was clipped by 2 bases and J by 9 bases, with 12 bases between them. CDR3 DNA sequence: TGCGCCAGCAGCTTAGCCCCTCAAGGTGAGCAGTTCTTC. Its translation is CASSLAPQGEQFF.

This clone is a singleton in its sample. J is TRBJ1-1 and V is TRBV7-9; the D gene is possibly TRBD1 (5 bases). The germline V gene has CDR1 SEHNR and CDR2 FQNEAQ (reference sequence). Trimming removed 5 bases at V and 5 bases at J, with 12 bases between. CDR3 length: 13 residues. CDR3 region: CASSPPGGTEAFF. In nucleotides, the CDR3 is TGTGCCAGCAGCCCCCCCGGGGGAACTGAAGCTTTCTTT.

V gene TRBV30 combines with J gene TRBJ2-1, with 14 bases matching TRBD2. V gave up 0 bases and J gave up 3 bases; unmatched junction bases: 7. Per the germline V gene, CDR1 is GTSNPN and CDR2 is SVGIG (reference sequence). This CDR3 has 18 amino acids. As DNA, the CDR3 is TGTGCCTGGAGTGTACCCCTGGGACTAGCGGGAGACTACAATGAGCAGTTCTTC. This encodes CAWSVPLGLAGDYNEQFF.

The chain has TRBV7-2 and TRBJ1-1; no reliable D call. The length of the CDR3 is 13 residues. Germline V CDR1 and CDR2: SGHTA, FQGNSA. V lost 1 base, J lost 6 bases, and 9 bases lay in between. The CDR3 protein is CASSLGVIAEAFF. The CDR3 nucleotides are TGTGCCAGCAGCTTAGGGGTAATCGCTGAAGCTTTCTTT. Filled out from reference TRBV7-2 and TRBJ1-1, the complete variable domain reads GAGVSQSPSNKVTEKGKDVELRCDPISGHTALYWYRQSLGQGLEFLIYFQGNSAPDKSGLPSDRFSAERTGGSVSTLTIQRTQQEDSAVYLCASSLGVIAEAFFGQGTRLTVV.